Reported below is one T cell receptor (beta chain). Here immunoSEQ multiplex PCR was the method, and the copy in TCRdb shows in-frame clones only, minus some. The sample lists tens of thousands of clones; about 85% were seen once. The sample originates from a study of T cell changes during pregnancy in multiple sclerosis. Germline CDR1 reads SGDLS; CDR2 reads YYNGEE. This CDR3 spans 15 amino acids. The ends lost 3 bases at V and 4 bases at J; junction bases unmatched: 6. The sequence was collected from a female donor with multiple sclerosis, enrolled in a pregnancy study. The rearrangement uses TRBV9 and TRBJ2-5; 10 bases fit TRBD1. Sequenced material: CD8+ T cells from peripheral blood mononuclear cells, taken before pregnancy. In nucleotides, the CDR3 is TGTGCCAGCAGCGACCGGGACAGGGGCGTAGAGACCCAGTACTTC. This encodes CASSDRDRGVETQYF.